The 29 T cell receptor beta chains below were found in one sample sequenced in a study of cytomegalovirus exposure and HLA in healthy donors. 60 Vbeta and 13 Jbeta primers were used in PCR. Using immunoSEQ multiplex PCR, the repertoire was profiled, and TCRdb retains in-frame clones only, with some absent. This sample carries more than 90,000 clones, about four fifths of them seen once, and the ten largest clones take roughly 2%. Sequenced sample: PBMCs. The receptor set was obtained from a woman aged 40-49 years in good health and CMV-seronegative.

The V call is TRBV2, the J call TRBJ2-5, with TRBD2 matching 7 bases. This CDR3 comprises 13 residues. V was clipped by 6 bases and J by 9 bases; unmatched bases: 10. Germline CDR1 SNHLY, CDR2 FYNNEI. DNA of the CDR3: TGTGCCAGCAGCCGGGACTACATCCTGGCCCAGTACTTC. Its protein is CASSRDYILAQYF.

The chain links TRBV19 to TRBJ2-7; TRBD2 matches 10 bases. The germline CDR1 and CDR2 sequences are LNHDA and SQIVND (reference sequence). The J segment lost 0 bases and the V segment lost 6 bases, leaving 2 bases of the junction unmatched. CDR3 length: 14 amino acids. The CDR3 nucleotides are TGTGCCAGTAGCGGACTAGCGGCCTCCTACGAGCAGTACTTC. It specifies CASSGLAASYEQYF. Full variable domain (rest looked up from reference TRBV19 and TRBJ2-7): DGGITQSPKYLFRKEGQNVTLSCEQNLNHDAMYWYRQDPGQGLRLIYYSQIVNDFQKGDIAEGYSVSREKKESFPLTVTSAQKNPTAFYLCASSGLAASYEQYFGPGTRLTVT.

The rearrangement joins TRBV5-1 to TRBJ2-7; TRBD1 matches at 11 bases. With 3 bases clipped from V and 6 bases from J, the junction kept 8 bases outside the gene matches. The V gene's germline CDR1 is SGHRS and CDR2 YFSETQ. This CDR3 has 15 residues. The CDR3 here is CASSWGGQGGSEQYF. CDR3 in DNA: TGCGCCAGCAGCTGGGGGGGACAGGGGGGATCCGAGCAGTACTTC.

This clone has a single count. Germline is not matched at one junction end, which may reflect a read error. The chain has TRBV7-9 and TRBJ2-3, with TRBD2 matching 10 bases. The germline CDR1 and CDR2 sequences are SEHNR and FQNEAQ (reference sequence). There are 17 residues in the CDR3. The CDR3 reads CSSSPITSGVSTDTQYF. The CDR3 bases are TGTTCCAGCAGCCCTATTACTAGCGGGGTTTCTACAGATACGCAGTATTTT.

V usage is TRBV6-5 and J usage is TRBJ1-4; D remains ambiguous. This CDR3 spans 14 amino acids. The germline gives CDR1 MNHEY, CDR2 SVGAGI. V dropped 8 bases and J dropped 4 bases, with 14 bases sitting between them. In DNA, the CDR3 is TGTGCCAGCCGAGGGCGGGGAGGTAATGAAAAACTGTTTTTT. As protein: CASRGRGGNEKLFF.

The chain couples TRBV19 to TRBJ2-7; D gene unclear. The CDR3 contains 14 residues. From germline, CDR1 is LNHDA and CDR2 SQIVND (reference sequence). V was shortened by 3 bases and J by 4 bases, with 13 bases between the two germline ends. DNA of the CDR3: TGTGCCAGTAGTATGAGTTGGGCAGGTTACGAGCAGTACTTC. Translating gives CASSMSWAGYEQYF.

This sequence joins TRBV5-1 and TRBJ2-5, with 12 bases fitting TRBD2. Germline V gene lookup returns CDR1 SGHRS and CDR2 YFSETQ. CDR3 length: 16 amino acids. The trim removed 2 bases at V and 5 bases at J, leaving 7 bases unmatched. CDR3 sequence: CASSFRTSGIYETQYF. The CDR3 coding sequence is TGCGCCAGCAGCTTTCGGACTAGCGGGATTTATGAGACCCAGTACTTC.

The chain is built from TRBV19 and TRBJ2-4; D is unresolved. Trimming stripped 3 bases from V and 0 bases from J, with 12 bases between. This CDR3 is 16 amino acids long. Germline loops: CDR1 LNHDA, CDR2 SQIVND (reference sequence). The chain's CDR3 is CASSILTSLAKNIQYF. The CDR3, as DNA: TGTGCCAGTAGTATTTTGACTTCACTAGCCAAAAACATTCAGTACTTC. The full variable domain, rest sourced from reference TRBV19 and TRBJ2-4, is DGGITQSPKYLFRKEGQNVTLSCEQNLNHDAMYWYRQDPGQGLRLIYYSQIVNDFQKGDIAEGYSVSREKKESFPLTVTSAQKNPTAFYLCASSILTSLAKNIQYFGAGTRLSVL.

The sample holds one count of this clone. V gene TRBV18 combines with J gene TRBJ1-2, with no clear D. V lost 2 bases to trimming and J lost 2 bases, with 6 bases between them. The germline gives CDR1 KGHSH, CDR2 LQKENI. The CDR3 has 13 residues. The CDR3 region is CASSPSVNYGYTF. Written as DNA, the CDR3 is TGTGCCAGCTCACCATCCGTGAACTATGGCTACACCTTC.

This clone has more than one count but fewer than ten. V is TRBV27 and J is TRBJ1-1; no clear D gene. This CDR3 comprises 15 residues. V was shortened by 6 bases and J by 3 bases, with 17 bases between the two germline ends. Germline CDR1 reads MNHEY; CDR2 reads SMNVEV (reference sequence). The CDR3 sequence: CASSGTGKVDTEAFF. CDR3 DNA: TGTGCCAGCAGCGGTACGGGGAAGGTGGACACTGAAGCTTTCTTT.

CDR3 bases: TGTGCCAGCAGCCCCGGGACAGGGGGCCACGAGCAGTACTTC. It specifies CASSPGTGGHEQYF. This sequence joins TRBV11-3 and TRBJ2-7; 12 nucleotides line up with TRBD1. V lost 5 bases and J lost 5; bases outside the gene matches: 4. Germline CDR1 is SGHNT and CDR2 is YENEEA. The CDR3 covers 14 residues.

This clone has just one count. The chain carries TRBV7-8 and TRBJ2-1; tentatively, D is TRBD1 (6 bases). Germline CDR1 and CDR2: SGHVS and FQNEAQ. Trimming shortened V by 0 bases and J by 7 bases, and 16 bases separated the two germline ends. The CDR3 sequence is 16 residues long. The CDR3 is CASSLAGLIRGNEQFF. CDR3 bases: TGTGCCAGCAGCTTAGCGGGGCTGATTAGGGGGAATGAGCAGTTCTTC.

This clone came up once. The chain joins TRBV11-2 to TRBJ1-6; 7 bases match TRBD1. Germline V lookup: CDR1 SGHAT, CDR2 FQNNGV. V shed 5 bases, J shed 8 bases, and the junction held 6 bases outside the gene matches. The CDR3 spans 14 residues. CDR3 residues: CASSPNTGDSPLHF. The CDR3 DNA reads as TGTGCCAGCAGCCCAAATACAGGGGATTCACCCCTCCACTTT.

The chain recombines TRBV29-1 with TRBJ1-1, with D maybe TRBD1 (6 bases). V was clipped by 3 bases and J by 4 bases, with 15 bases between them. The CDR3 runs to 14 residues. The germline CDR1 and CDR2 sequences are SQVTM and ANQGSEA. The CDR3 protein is CSVESTGLGTEAFF. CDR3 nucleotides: TGCAGCGTTGAGAGTACAGGGTTGGGCACTGAAGCTTTCTTT.

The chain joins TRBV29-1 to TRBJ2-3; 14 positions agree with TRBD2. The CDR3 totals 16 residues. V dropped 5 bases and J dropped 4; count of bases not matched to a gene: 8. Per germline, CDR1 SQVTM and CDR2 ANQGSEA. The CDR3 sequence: CSVHGLAGGRPDTQYF. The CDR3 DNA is TGCAGCGTTCACGGACTAGCGGGAGGCCGCCCAGATACGCAGTATTTT.

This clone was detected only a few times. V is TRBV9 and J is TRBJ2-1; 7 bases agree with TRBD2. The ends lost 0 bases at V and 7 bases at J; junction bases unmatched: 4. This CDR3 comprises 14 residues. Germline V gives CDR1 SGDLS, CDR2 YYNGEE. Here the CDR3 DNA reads TGTGCCAGCAGCGTAGTGGGGGGGGATAATGAGCAGTTCTTC. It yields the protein CASSVVGGDNEQFF.

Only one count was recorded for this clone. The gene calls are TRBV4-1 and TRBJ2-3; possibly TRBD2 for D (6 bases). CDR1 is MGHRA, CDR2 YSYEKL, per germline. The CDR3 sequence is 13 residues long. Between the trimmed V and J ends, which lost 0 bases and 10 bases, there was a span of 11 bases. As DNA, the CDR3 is TGCGCCAGCAGCCAAGACCGGGACTGGGCGCAGTATTTT. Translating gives CASSQDRDWAQYF.

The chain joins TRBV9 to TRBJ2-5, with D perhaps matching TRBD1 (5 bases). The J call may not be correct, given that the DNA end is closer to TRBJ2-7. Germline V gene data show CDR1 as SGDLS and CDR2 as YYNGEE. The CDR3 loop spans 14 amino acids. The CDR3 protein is CASSVGGQGHEQYF. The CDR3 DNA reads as TGTGCCAGCAGCGTAGGTGGGCAGGGCCACGAGCAGTACTTC.

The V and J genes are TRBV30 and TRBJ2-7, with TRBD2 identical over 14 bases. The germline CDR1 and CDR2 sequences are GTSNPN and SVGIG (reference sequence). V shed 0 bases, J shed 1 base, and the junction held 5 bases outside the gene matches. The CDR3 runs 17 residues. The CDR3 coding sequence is TGTGCCTGGAGTGTCACCCGGACTAGCGGGGGGTCCTACGAGCAGTACTTC. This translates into CAWSVTRTSGGSYEQYF.

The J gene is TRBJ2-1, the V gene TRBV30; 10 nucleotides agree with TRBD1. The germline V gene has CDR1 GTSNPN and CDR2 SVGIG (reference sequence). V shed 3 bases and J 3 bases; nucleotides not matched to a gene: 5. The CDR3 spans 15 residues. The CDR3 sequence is CAWSIRTGGYNEQFF. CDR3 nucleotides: TGTGCCTGGAGCATAAGGACAGGGGGCTACAATGAGCAGTTCTTC.

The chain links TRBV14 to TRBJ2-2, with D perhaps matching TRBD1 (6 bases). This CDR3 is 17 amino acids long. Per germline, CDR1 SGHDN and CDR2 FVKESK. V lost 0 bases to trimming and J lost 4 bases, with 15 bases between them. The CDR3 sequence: CASSQDIDRFRTGELFF. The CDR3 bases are TGTGCCAGCAGCCAAGATATAGACAGGTTCCGCACCGGGGAGCTGTTTTTT.

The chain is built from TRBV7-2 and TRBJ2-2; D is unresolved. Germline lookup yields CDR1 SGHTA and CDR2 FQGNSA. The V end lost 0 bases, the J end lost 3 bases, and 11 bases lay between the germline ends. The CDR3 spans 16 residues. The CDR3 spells CASSLAFARYTGELFF. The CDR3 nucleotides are TGTGCCAGCAGCTTAGCTTTTGCCAGGTACACCGGGGAGCTGTTTTTT.

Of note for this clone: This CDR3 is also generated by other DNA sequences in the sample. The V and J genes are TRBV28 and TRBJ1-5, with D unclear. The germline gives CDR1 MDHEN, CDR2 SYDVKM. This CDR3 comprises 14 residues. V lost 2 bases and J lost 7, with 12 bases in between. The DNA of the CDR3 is TGTGCCAGCAGTTTACTGTCAGCGGGGCAGCCCCAGCATTTT. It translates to CASSLLSAGQPQHF.

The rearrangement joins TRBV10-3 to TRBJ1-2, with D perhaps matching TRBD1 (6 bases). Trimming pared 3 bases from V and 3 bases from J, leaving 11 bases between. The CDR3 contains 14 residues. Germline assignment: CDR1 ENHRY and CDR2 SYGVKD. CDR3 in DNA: TGTGCCATCAGTGATGACAGGAGGCACTATGGCTACACCTTC. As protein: CAISDDRRHYGYTF.

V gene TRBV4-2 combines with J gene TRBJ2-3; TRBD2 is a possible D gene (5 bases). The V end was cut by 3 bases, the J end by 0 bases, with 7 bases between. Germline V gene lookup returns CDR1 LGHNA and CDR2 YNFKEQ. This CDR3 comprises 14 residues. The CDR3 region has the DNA TGTGCCAGCAGCCAGCGGGTGAGCACAGATACGCAGTATTTT. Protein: CASSQRVSTDTQYF.

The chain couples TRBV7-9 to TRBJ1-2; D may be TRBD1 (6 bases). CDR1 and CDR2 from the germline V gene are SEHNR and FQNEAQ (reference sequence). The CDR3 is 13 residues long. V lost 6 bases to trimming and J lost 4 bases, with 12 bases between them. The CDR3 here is CASRPLTGYGYTF. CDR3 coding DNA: TGTGCCAGCAGGCCCTTGACAGGCTATGGCTACACCTTC.

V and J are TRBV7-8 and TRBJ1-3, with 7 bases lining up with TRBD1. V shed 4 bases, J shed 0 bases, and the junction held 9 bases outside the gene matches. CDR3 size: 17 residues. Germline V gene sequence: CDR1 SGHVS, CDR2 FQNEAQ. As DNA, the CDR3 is TGTGCCAGCAGCTCCGTGACAGGGATAACCTCTGGAAACACCATATATTTT. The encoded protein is CASSSVTGITSGNTIYF.

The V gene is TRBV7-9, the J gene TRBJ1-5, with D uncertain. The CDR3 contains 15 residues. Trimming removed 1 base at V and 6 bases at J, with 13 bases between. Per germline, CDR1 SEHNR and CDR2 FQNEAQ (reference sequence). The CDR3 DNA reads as TGTGCCAGCAGCTTAGGCCGCGCAGCGGGTCAGCCCCAGCATTTT. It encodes CASSLGRAAGQPQHF.

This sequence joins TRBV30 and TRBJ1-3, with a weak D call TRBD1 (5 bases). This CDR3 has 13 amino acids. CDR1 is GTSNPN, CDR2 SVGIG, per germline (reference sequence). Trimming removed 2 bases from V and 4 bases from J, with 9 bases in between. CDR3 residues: CAWSSGSGNTIYF. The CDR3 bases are TGTGCCTGGAGTTCAGGGTCCGGAAACACCATATATTTT.